Reported below is one TCR beta chain. What this receptor recognizes is not known. Base qualities are not recorded, but no much larger clone differs from it by a single base. TCRbeta CDR3 regions were amplified from genomic DNA using the immunoSEQ Assay, a bias-controlled multiplex PCR. Per the source publication's procedure: Within the assay, amplification of reference gene primers was used to estimate how many nucleated cells each sample contained. To quantify the absolute abundance of each unique TCRbeta CDR3 rearrangement, sequence reads were collapsed and filtered. For each sample, productive Simpson clonality was calculated as the square root of Simpson's diversity index across productive rearrangements. Imported from immuneACCESS, the table was reduced by TCRdb to in-frame sequences with V and J called. These copies leave out some clones; in studies compared against another copy, an unresolved V gene accounts for under half, and the cause of the remainder is not known. From that table come the V and J calls and clone size; the DNA was used to work out D and trimming. This sample comprises some 180,000 clones, roughly 82% of them detected only once. Jointly, the top ten make up less than 15% of the sample.

This record belongs to a study of blood T cell repertoires in COVID-19 (dated by TCRdb to 2020 to 2021). For the study in its entirety: Samples from collaborators originated in the United States, Italy and Spain and spanned both the acute and convalescent phases of COVID-19. The prospective study material was composed of cDNA or gDNA derived from T cells, B-cell-depleted T cells, or PBMCs. Deeply sampled blood TCRbeta repertoires from subjects exposed to, actively infected with, or recovered from COVID-19 were included in the dataset. The repertoires were released in a freely available public database meant as a resource for research on the immune response to SARS-CoV-2. The samples were drawn from two sources: the first 160 participants of the ongoing ImmuneRACE study, and fewer than 1,500 subjects contributed by 6 global collaborators. A de-identified subject ID, COVID-19 status, age in years and sex were almost always included in the sample metadata. Where HLA class I and class II types were available, the types were taken from metadata supplied by the sample provider, not from assay-based typing. What the work shows at the level of the full study, not this receptor alone: Clinical and demographic metadata were provided uncurated, with the amount varying by source and participant.

From a lookup of the germline V gene (reference sequence), CDR1 and CDR2 are LNHDA and SQIVND. There are 15 amino acids in the CDR3, from cysteine to phenylalanine inclusive. This entry keeps only the CDR3 DNA: 45 bases, framed from base 1. Trimming takes 6 bases from V and 4 bases from J, and the germline ends sit 18 bases apart. Collaborating institutions collected whole blood in K2EDTA tubes following their own protocols. For TCRbeta analysis, collaborators shipped samples as frozen whole blood, isolated PBMCs, or DNA extracted from either of those sample types. Sequenced sample: peripheral blood. This sequence originates from a human donor in a cohort sampled during active COVID-19. The chain employs TRBV19 and TRBJ2-5; the D gene cannot be resolved reliably. The nucleotide sequence is given as TGTGCCAGTAGGAGGTACGCCCTAGGTGGAGAGACCCAGTACTTC. Its protein is CASRRYALGGETQYF.